This T cell receptor (beta chain) was documented in a study of T cell changes during pregnancy in multiple sclerosis. Repertoires were generated with immunoSEQ multiplex PCR, while TCRdb's copy carries only in-frame clones and drops some. The sample yields 70,000 to 95,000 clones, approximately 92% seen once. V was clipped by 7 bases and J by 7 bases; unmatched bases: 5. This CDR3 spans 12 amino acids. Germline lookup yields CDR1 ENHRY and CDR2 SYGVKD. The chain links TRBV10-3 to TRBJ2-7, with 9 bases identical to TRBD1. The receptor comes from a female donor with multiple sclerosis, enrolled in a pregnancy study. The input for sequencing was peripheral blood, taken in the first trimester of pregnancy. CDR3 sequence: CAITTTGGEQYF. CDR3 bases: TGTGCCATCACCACGACAGGGGGGGAGCAGTACTTC.